This TCR beta chain was found in a study of T cell responses to AZD1222 COVID-19 vaccine (dated by TCRdb to about 2021). Describing the broader study: TCR sequencing was performed for about 240 trial participants, of whom about 210 were given two doses of AZD1222 and 26 were given two doses of MenACWY control vaccine. Enrollment into the trials was organized by age into subgroups of 18-55, 56-69 and 70-plus years, and those subgroups contained about 160, 30 and 59 TCR-sequenced participants, respectively. The study at large found these results: Participants were mostly white British and included more females than males, and it was suggested by the authors that clonal diversity may have been underestimated. Because no day 14 peak-response samples were available, repertoires were characterized only after the peak T cell response. A significant rise in spike-specific TCR breadth and depth was observed after two AZD1222 doses relative to day 0 and relative to MenACWY recipients. Conclusions about previously exposed vaccinees were limited because only six AZD1222 recipients were SARS-CoV-2 seropositive at baseline. Reportedly, almost half of the unique spike-specific TCRs recognized epitopes lying outside the regions that are mutated in the B.1.351 and B.1.1.7 variants. The 56-69-year group was small, and its depth increase did not reach significance, likely because of low power. The whole spike protein was spanned by vaccine-associated CD4 TCRs, and dominant responses were seen in regions 160-218 and 743-854.

In regard to this clone: Its binding antigen is unknown. The sample holds no much larger clone one base away, and base qualities are not on file.

The time point label for this specimen denotes: about 28 days (+/-7) after the second vaccine dose. AZD1222 recipients whose second dose came at about 4 weeks and those whose second dose came at about 12 weeks were combined into one group, since spike-specific TCR depth and breadth did not differ between the two schedules. Samples from vaccinated people were obtained from the UK trials COV001 and COV002, which included a single-blind randomized controlled phase 2/3 trial of AZD1222 (ChAdOx1 nCoV-19) in healthy adults. For TCRbeta chain sequencing, PBMC samples were collected from trial participants at day 0 and at day 28 after the second dose. The germline V gene encodes CDR1 SGHNT and CDR2 YYREEE (reference sequence). The CDR3 runs 17 residues from the cysteine to the phenylalanine. Only the CDR3 DNA is retained, 51 bases long and in frame from the first base. The V end gives up 3 bases and the J end 4 bases, leaving 10 bases in the junction not matched to a gene.

The CDR3 regions of human TCRbeta chains were analyzed by immunosequencing. The study's processing was this. Repertoire TCRs were matched against a reference library of SARS-CoV-2-specific TCRs generated with the MIRA antigen-specificity platform. Breadth was defined as the fraction of unique TCRs that were SARS-CoV-2-associated, and depth was defined as the fraction of total T cells that were SARS-CoV-2-associated. Each spike-specific TCR was assigned to its reactive spike region and to a CD4 or CD8 class using the MIRA data. Log10-transformed breadth and depth values were compared by one-way ANOVA with Sidak's multiple comparisons tests. TCRdb provides this immuneACCESS table in a form limited to in-frame rearrangements. Some clones are lacking; in checked studies, under half of them reflect an unresolved V gene, and why the rest are absent is not known. V and J calls plus clone size are reproduced from that table; the DNA served to infer D and trimming. The sample contains about 200,000 clones, roughly 92% of them found a single time. The ten largest clonotypes hold less than 1.2% of the sample.

The clonotype comes from an adult who received the AZD1222 COVID-19 vaccine. In this chain, TRBV5-4 is recombined with TRBJ1-1; the central 12 bases match TRBD1. Sequences were derived from peripheral blood, sampled 28 days after the second AZD1222 dose. The nucleotide sequence reads TGTGCCAGCAGCTCCCGGTGGGGACAGGGGGCTGCCACTGAAGCTTTCTTT. This is translated as CASSSRWGQGAATEAFF. This CDR3, with the reference TRBV5-4 and TRBJ1-1 proteins standing in past its ends, gives the full variable domain ETGVTQSPTHLIKTRGQQVTLRCSSQSGHNTVSWYQQALGQGPQFIFQYYREEENGRGNFPPRFSGLQFPNYSSELNVNALELDDSALYLCASSSRWGQGAATEAFFGQGTRLTVV.